The clone carrying this T cell receptor beta chain was found a few times. The antigen remains undetermined. This specimen belongs to a study of blood T cells in healthy people across ages. Study background: Capturing about one barcoded beta molecule per two T cells was achieved by template switching.

Approximately 9.2 milliliters was the volume of peripheral blood drawn from each donor. Primers used in a second PCR of about 6 to 11 cycles were a sample-barcoded 5' primer and a J-beta primer mix. Each CDR3 protein is one row after TCRdb ran MiXCR on the 5' RACE reads. Of approximately 1.5 million distinct CDR3 sequences in the sample, under 55% were seen once. Germline CDR1 is MDHEN and CDR2 is SYDVKM. The CDR3 is 14 amino acids. Trimming left V 5 bases short and J 6 bases short, with 14 bases between. The study, taken as a whole, reports: Researchers said unsorted PBMCs prevented a conclusive naive versus antigen-experienced comparison.

The sequenced material came from blood. The sequence was obtained from a woman between 18 and 30 years old in good health. This sequence joins TRBV28 and TRBJ1-5; D is uncertain. In DNA, the CDR3 is TGTGCCAGCAGTGCATTGAGGGATGCTCAGCCCCAGCATTTT. Translation gives CASSALRDAQPQHF.